This TCR beta chain was sequenced during a study of human T cells and chemical hapten exposure (TCRdb year 2021). For the study in its entirety: For sensitization, 2% DPC in acetone was applied to a roughly 2 cm by roughly 2 cm area of upper inner arm skin. Throughout the study period of about 22 weeks, patients also received therapeutic DPC doses to the scalp every week. For TCR sequencing, blood came from about 28 alopecia patients at anywhere from one to four time points (pre-sensitization, 2, 6 and 24 weeks). Alopecia areata with under or over 50% scalp involvement, alopecia totalis and alopecia universalis were represented in the patient cohort, which was mostly female. Patch testing was performed on the upper back with Finn chambers containing 0.01% DPC, and the patch tests were scored after 6 days according to International Contact Dermatitis Research Group standards. In alopecia patients, the study followed how the peripheral blood TCR repertoire changed in vivo over primary and secondary sensitization to diphenylcyclopropenone (DPC), a hapten. Patient blood was sampled pre-sensitization (week 0) and at 2, 6 and about 24 weeks after DPC sensitization. Libraries were pooled for sequencing, and per-sample TCR yields varied mainly because of small differences in library volumes within the pool. What the research found in general, with its limitations: A positive correlation was found between the number of PT1 expanded TCRs and patch test score, with significance reached at thresholds 8, 16 and 32 but not 4. Because all patients had alopecia, a presumed autoimmune disease, the immune response of the patients might differ from that of healthy individuals. After repeated subsampling, the strength of the expansion versus patch-test correlation and the threshold at which it became significant changed. Significantly more large CDR3 similarity clusters were formed by expanded TCRs than by pre-sensitization or healthy control sets, consistent with antigen-driven responses. No change with DPC sensitization was found in the number of TCRs above 1 in 1000 frequency, and no evidence of global repertoire structure alterations was found.

The method behind the library was RACE. The sequencer was a NextSeq 500. During library preparation, unique molecular identifiers were attached to individual cDNA molecules so that TCRs could be counted quantitatively and reproducibly. Both TCR alpha and TCR beta chains were sequenced from each blood RNA sample. In the original analysis: Samples had a median of 95,638 TCRs, with a range from 23,224 to 690,600. The Decombinator software suite was used to annotate the V, J and CDR3 of the TCR reads. To make PS versus PT1 abundance plots, every sample was subsampled to the same number of TCRs (28,000). Expanded TCRs were defined as absent before sensitization and observed at least eight times at the 2-week time point. TCRdb handled the public reads itself, with Q25 trimming in fastp and clone calling in MiXCR, and kept productive beta chains. Each record represents a unique CDR3 protein, reported with the most common genes and DNA among its rows. These V and J calls originate from TCRdb's pipeline instead of the authors' own analysis. The sample profile shows about 80,000 distinct CDR3 sequences; around 15% of them were found once. Over 3.5% of the sample belongs to the ten largest clones.

CDR3 length: 13 amino acids, cysteine to phenylalanine. The DNA shown is the 39-base CDR3, in frame from base 1. CDR1 and CDR2 are read off the germline V gene as MGHDK and SYGVNS. The V and J ends are trimmed by 3 bases and 3 bases, leaving 9 bases between them. About this clonotype: There is no known antigen for this receptor. No base-level quality is on record; no much larger clone is a single base apart.

The sample's time point label is to be understood as: pre-sensitization, week 0. The treatment or condition label corresponds to: therapeutic diphenylcyclopropenone sensitization with weekly scalp DPC. At each patch-test visit, blood was drawn before the patch test was applied. Eligible patients were aged 18 to 70, diagnosed with alopecia, deemed suitable for DPC therapy, and excluded if pregnant. Total RNA was isolated from unfractionated whole blood collected in Tempus Blood RNA tubes. This specimen consisted of whole blood, obtained in connection with sensitization to the hapten diphenylcyclopropenone (DPC). The source is a woman aged 45-65 years with alopecia areata. Some clones in this sample may be carry-over from other donors' samples. Recombination connected TRBV25-1 to TRBJ2-7; the D gene is not confidently resolved. The nucleotides read TGTGCCAGCAGTGATATGAAGAACTACGAGCAGTACTTC. The translation is CASSDMKNYEQYF.